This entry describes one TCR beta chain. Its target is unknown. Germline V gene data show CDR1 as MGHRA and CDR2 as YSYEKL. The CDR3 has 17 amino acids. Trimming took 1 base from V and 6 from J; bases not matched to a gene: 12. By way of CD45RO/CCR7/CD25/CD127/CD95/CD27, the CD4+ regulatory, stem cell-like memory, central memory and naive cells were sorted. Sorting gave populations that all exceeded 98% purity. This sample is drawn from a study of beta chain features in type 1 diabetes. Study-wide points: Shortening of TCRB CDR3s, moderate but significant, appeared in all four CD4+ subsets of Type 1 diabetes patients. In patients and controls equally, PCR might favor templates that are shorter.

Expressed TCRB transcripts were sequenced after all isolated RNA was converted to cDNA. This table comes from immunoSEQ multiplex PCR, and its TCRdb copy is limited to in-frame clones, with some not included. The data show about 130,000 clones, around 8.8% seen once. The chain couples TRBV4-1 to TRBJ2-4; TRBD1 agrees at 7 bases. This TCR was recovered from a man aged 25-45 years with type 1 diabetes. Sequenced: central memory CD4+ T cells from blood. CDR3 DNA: TGCGCCAGCAGCCAAGTTGCTGCCGGCGAGGGGGCAAACATTCAGTACTTC. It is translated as CASSQVAAGEGANIQYF.